This T cell receptor beta chain was observed in a study of CD8+CD57+ T cells in acquired aplastic anemia. V lost 2 bases to trimming and J lost 5 bases, with 15 bases between them. The CDR3 consists of 14 residues. The germline CDR1 and CDR2 sequences are SQVTM and ANQGSEA. Whole-study results and caveats: The study found no significant CD8+ Simpson's diversity difference between patients and controls.

Points on this clonotype: Antigen specificity is unknown.

Genomic DNA acted as the template from which TCR beta VDJ combination and CDR3 sequence profiling were carried out. TCRdb called the reads again in MiXCR, with one record for every CDR3 protein. The table has about 210,000 distinct CDR3 sequences, approximately 35% seen once; the top ten hold around 1.1%. This sequence was found in a human donor in good health, serving as a control. This chain joins TRBV29-1 and TRBJ1-2; no clear D gene. Sequencing was done on a sample of sorted CD4+, CD8+, or CD8+CD57+ T cells (not recorded which) from PBMCs. CDR3 amino acids: CSVERGRLGYGYTF. The DNA of the CDR3 is TGCAGCGTTGAACGCGGCAGGCTTGGGTATGGCTACACCTTC.